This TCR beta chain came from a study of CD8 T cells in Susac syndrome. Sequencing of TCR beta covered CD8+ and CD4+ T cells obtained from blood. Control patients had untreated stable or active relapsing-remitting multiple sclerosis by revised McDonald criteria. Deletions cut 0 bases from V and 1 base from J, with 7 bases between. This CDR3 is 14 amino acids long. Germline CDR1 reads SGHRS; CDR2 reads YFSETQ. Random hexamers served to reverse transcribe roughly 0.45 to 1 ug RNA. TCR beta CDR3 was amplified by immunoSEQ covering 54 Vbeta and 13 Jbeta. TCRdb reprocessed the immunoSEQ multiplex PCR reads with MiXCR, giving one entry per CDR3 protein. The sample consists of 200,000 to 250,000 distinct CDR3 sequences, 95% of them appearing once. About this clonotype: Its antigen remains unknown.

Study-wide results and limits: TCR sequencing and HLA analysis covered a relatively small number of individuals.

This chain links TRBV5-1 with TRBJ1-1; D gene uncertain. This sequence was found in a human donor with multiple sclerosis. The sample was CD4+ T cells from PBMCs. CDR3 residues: CASSLASANTEAFF. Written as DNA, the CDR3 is TGCGCCAGCAGCTTGGCCTCGGCGAACACTGAAGCTTTCTTT.